This T cell receptor beta chain was captured by sequencing in a study of beta chain features in type 1 diabetes. As for the study in general: Healthy donors and patients showed comparable age, gender and cell yields. Examination covered approximately 100 million sorted cells spanning all samples. Study results and caveats: Patients with Type 1 diabetes showed moderately but significantly shorter TCRB CDR3s in all four CD4+ subsets.

The CDR3 loop spans 13 amino acids. Trimming left V 6 bases short and J 5 bases short, with 13 bases between. Germline loops: CDR1 SNHLY, CDR2 FYNNEI. The authors sorted CD4+ naive, central memory, regulatory and stem cell-like memory cells via CD45RO/CCR7/CD25/CD127/CD95/CD27. Sorting gave populations that all exceeded 95% purity. As concerns this clone: The antigen remains undetermined.

Expressed TCRB transcripts were sequenced after all isolated RNA was converted to cDNA. Clones were read by immunoSEQ multiplex PCR, and TCRdb kept only the in-frame ones, dropping some. This sample yields about 150,000 clones, of which approximately 8.1% are seen a single time; 0.94% belongs to the top ten. J is TRBJ1-2 and V is TRBV2; D perhaps matches TRBD1 (5 bases). The TCR sequence derives from a woman aged 40 to 50 with type 1 diabetes. Sample: central memory CD4+ T cells from blood. CDR3 bases: TGTGCCAGCAGCGGCGACAGTCCTTATGGCTACACCTTC. It encodes CASSGDSPYGYTF.